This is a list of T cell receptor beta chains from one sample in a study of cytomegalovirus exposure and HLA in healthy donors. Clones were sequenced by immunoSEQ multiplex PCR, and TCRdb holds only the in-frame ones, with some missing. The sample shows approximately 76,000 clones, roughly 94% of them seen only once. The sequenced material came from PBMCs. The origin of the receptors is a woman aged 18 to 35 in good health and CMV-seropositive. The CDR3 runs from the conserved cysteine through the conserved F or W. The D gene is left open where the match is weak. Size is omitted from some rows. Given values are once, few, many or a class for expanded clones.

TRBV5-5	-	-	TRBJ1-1	CASSLELTYTEAFF	TGTGCCAGCAGCTTGGAACTTACGTACACTGAAGCTTTCTTT
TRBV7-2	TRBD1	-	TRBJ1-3	CASSSNGGQVVSGNTIYF	TGTGCCAGCAGCTCCAATGGGGGACAGGTAGTCTCTGGAAACACCATATATTTT
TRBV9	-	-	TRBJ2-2	CASSVVAGNTGELFF	TGTGCCAGCAGCGTAGTAGCTGGAAACACCGGGGAGCTGTTTTTT
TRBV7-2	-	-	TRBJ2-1	CASSLIVPYNEQFF	TGTGCCAGCAGCTTAATAGTCCCCTACAATGAGCAGTTCTTC
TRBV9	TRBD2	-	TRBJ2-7	CASGASGVGYEQYF	TGTGCCAGCGGCGCTAGCGGGGTCGGTTACGAGCAGTACTTC
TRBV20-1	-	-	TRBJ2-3	CSASADTQYF	TGCAGTGCTTCTGCAGATACGCAGTATTTT
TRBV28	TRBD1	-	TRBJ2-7	CASSLLNYRDRDYEQYF	TGTGCCAGCAGTTTATTGAACTACCGGGACAGGGACTACGAGCAGTACTTC
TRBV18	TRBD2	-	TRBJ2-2	CASSPGPSGSTGELFF	TGTGCCAGCTCTCCCGGTCCGAGCGGGAGTACCGGGGAGCTGTTTTTT
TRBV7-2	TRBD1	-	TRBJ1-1	CASRPQGELGTEAFF	TGTGCCAGCAGGCCACAGGGGGAGTTGGGCACTGAAGCTTTCTTT
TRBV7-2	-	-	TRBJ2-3	CASSLKWSSAGDTQYF	TGTGCCAGCAGCTTGAAGTGGTCTAGCGCTGGAGATACGCAGTATTTT
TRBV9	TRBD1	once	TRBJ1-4	CASSALDRGNEKLFF	TGTGCCAGCAGCGCTCTGGACAGGGGTAATGAAAAACTGTTTTTT
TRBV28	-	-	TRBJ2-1	CASSVYRDRRANEQFF	TGTGCCAGCAGTGTCTACAGGGACCGGCGGGCCAATGAGCAGTTCTTC
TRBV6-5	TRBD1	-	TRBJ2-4	CASSYGDRVKNIQYF	TGTGCCAGCAGTTACGGGGACAGGGTTAAAAACATTCAGTACTTC
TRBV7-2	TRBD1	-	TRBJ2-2	CASSLVGTGNTGELFF	TGTGCCAGCAGCTTAGTTGGGACAGGGAACACCGGGGAGCTGTTTTTT
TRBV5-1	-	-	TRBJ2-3	CASSLADRSTDTQYF	TGCGCCAGCAGCTTGGCGGACAGAAGCACAGATACGCAGTATTTT
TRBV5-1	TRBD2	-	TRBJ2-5	CASNRLSVASGYQETQYF	TGCGCCAGCAACCGGCTCAGTGTGGCTAGCGGTTACCAAGAGACCCAGTACTTC
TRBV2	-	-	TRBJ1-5	CASRGRGQPQHF	TGTGCCAGCAGGGGCCGGGGGCAGCCCCAGCATTTT
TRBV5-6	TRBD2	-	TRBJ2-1	CASSGGLAGADEQFF	TGTGCCAGCAGCGGCGGACTAGCGGGAGCGGATGAGCAGTTCTTC
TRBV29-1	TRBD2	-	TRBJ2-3	CSVASGRLTDTQYF	TGCAGCGTTGCAAGCGGGAGACTCACAGATACGCAGTATTTT
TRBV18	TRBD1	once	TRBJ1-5	CASSRETGGQGANQPQHF	TGTGCCAGCTCACGGGAAACAGGCGGACAGGGGGCGAATCAGCCCCAGCATTTT
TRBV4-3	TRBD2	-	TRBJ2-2	CASSQDLPTSDGELFF	TGCGCCAGCAGCCAAGATCTCCCGACTAGCGACGGGGAGCTGTTTTTT
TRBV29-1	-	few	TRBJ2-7	CSVGRTGQYEQYF	TGCAGCGTCGGGAGAACGGGACAGTATGAGCAGTACTTC
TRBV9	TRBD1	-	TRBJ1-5	CASSGTGGQPQHF	TGTGCCAGCAGTGGGACAGGGGGACAGCCCCAGCATTTT
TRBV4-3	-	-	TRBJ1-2	CASSQAPSGGGVDYGYTF	TGCGCCAGCAGCCAAGCCCCGAGTGGCGGGGGCGTCGACTATGGCTACACCTTC
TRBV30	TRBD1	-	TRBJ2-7	CAWRGGLGQGIGYEQYF	TGTGCCTGGAGGGGAGGTTTGGGACAGGGGATTGGCTACGAGCAGTACTTC
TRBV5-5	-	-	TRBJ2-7	CASSLAVHSYEQYF	TGTGCCAGCAGCTTAGCGGTCCACTCCTACGAGCAGTACTTC
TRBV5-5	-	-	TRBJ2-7	CASSPGGALDF	TGTGCCAGCAGCCCGGGCGGGGCTTTGGACTTC
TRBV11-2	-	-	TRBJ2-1	CASSFQDNSYNEQFF	TGTGCCAGCAGCTTTCAGGACAACTCCTACAATGAGCAGTTCTTC
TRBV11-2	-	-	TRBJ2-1	CASSSDRGGPSGNEQFF	TGTGCCAGCAGCTCAGACAGGGGAGGGCCGTCGGGCAATGAGCAGTTCTTC
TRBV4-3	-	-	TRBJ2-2	CASSRSLLTGELFF	TGCGCCAGCAGCCGCAGTCTTCTCACCGGGGAGCTGTTTTTT
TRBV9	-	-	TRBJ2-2	CASTQGFGELFF	TGTGCCAGCACCCAGGGGTTCGGGGAGCTGTTTTTT
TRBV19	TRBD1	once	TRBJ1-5	CASMPRTGIHQPQHF	TGTGCCAGTATGCCAAGGACAGGGATTCATCAGCCCCAGCATTTT
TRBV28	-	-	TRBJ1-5	CASSLFSTGIQPQHF	TGTGCCAGCAGTTTATTTAGTACAGGGATCCAGCCCCAGCATTTT
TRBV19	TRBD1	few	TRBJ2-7	CASRPAGTGAKYEQYF	TGTGCCAGTAGGCCGGCCGGGACAGGGGCTAAATACGAGCAGTACTTC
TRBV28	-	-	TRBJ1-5	CASSPSGRDSNQPQHF	TGTGCCAGCAGCCCTTCGGGGAGGGACAGCAATCAGCCCCAGCATTTT
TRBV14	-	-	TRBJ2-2	CASSLFGGIGELFF	TGTGCCAGCAGCCTATTCGGGGGAATCGGGGAGCTGTTTTTT
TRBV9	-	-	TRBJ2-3	CASSVSGRTDTQYF	TGTGCCAGCAGCGTATCAGGGCGTACAGATACGCAGTATTTT
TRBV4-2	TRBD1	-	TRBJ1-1	CASSQDRASEAFF	TGTGCCAGCAGCCAGGACAGGGCGTCTGAAGCTTTCTTT
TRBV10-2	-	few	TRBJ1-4	CASSESSNEKLFF	TGCGCCAGCAGTGAAAGCTCTAATGAAAAACTGTTTTTT
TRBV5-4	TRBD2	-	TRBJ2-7	CASSLEGGLAGTKQYF	TGTGCCAGCAGCTTGGAGGGGGGACTAGCGGGTACCAAGCAGTACTTC
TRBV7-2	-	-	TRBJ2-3	CASSLRGVSTDTQYF	TGTGCCAGCAGCTTACGCGGGGTTAGCACAGATACGCAGTATTTT
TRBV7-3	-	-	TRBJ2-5	CASSSLTGSETQYF	TGTGCCAGCAGCTCTTTGACAGGTTCAGAGACCCAGTACTTC
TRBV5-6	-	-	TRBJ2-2	CASSLFLGGANTGELFF	TGTGCCAGCAGCTTGTTCCTCGGGGGAGCGAACACCGGGGAGCTGTTTTTT
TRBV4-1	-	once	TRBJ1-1	CASSQDSFQIEAFF	TGCGCCAGCAGCCAAGATTCCTTTCAGATTGAAGCTTTCTTT
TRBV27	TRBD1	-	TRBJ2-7	CASSLQGQPSYEQYF	TGTGCCAGCAGTTTACAGGGACAGCCCTCCTACGAGCAGTACTTC
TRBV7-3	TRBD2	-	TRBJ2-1	CASSQQRGAYNEQFF	TGTGCCAGCAGCCAGCAGCGGGGGGCCTACAATGAGCAGTTCTTC
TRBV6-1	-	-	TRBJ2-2	CASIPGTGELFF	TGTGCCAGCATCCCGGGCACCGGGGAGCTGTTTTTT
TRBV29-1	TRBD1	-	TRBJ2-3	CSVEITGVGTDTQYF	TGCAGCGTTGAAATAACAGGGGTGGGGACAGATACGCAGTATTTT
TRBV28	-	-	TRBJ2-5	CATSPRETQYF	TGTGCCACCAGTCCGCGGGAGACCCAGTACTTC
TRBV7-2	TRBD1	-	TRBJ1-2	CASSLEGTAYGYTF	TGTGCCAGCAGCTTAGAGGGGACAGCCTATGGCTACACCTTC
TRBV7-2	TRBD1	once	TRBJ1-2	CASSAKTGDYYGYTF	TGTGCCAGCAGCGCAAAGACAGGGGATTACTATGGCTACACCTTC
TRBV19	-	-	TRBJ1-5	CASSLYRDNQPQHF	TGTGCCAGTAGTTTATACAGGGACAATCAGCCCCAGCATTTT